A single sample is the source of the 24 T cell receptor beta chains below, sequenced in a study of early T cells in non-severe SARS-CoV-2 infection (dated by TCRdb to the early 2020s). Preparation of the library involved 5' RACE. The sequencer listed for this sample is NextSeq 500. TCRdb reprocessed the public reads (quality trimming at Q25 with fastp, clone calling with MiXCR) and kept in-frame beta chains. Entries that share a CDR3 protein sequence are merged under the most common genes and DNA. Here the sample has tens of thousands of distinct CDR3 sequences; about 12% occur a single time. The ten top clones hold roughly 1.2% of the sample. The specimen was whole blood, collected at baseline. The receptors come from an adult who was a healthcare worker with PCR-confirmed SARS-CoV-2 infection or an uninfected control (not recorded which). The donor label of this sample is uncertain.

This clonotype has only a few counts. The chain links TRBV12-3 or TRBV12-4 to TRBJ2-2; D might be TRBD1 (7 bases). Trimming pared 5 bases from V and 4 bases from J, leaving 14 bases between. The CDR3 sequence is 15 residues long. CDR3 DNA sequence: TGTGCCAGCAGTACCGGGACAGCGGGCACCGGGGAGCTGTTTTTT. This gives the protein CASSTGTAGTGELFF.

The chain has TRBV29-1 and TRBJ1-2; 7 bases are shared with TRBD1. The germline V gene encodes CDR1 SQVTM and CDR2 ANQGSEA. There are 16 residues in the CDR3. V gave up 1 base and J gave up 6 bases; unmatched junction bases: 14. DNA of the CDR3: TGCAGCGTTGAAGCGCCAGGGGGACTGGGATTGGATGGCTACACCTTC. This sequence encodes CSVEAPGGLGLDGYTF.

The CDR3 here is CASSQEEGVSSGANVLTF. CDR3 nucleotides: TGTGCCAGCAGCCAAGAGGAGGGGGTGAGCTCTGGGGCCAACGTCCTGACTTTC. The rearrangement uses TRBV3-1 and TRBJ2-6, with D perhaps TRBD1 or TRBD2 (6 bases each). This CDR3 has 18 residues. CDR1 and CDR2 (germline): LGHDT, YNNKEL (reference sequence). With 0 bases removed from V and 0 bases from J, the gap between germline ends came to 12 bases.

This chain joins TRBV24-1 and TRBJ2-2, with 7 bases aligning to TRBD1. CDR1 KGHDR and CDR2 SFDVKD come from the germline V gene. Unmatched junction bases numbered 4, after V lost 3 bases and J lost 1 base. This CDR3 has 16 amino acids. The CDR3 spells CATSDRQGLNTGELFF. The CDR3 DNA sequence: TGTGCCACCAGTGATCGACAGGGCCTGAACACCGGGGAGCTGTTTTTT.

The chain carries TRBV12-3 or TRBV12-4 and TRBJ1-5, with D perhaps matching TRBD1 (6 bases). This CDR3 comprises 14 residues. Trimming removed 7 bases at V and 7 bases at J, with 17 bases between. This CDR3 is CASTLGGRGQPQHF. CDR3 in DNA: TGTGCCAGCACCCTAGGGGGGAGAGGCCAGCCCCAGCATTTT.

The chain has TRBV6-1 and TRBJ1-6; 9 nucleotides align to TRBD1. V lost 6 bases, J lost 8 bases, and 8 bases stayed unmatched. This CDR3 is 15 amino acids long. The V gene's germline CDR1 is MNHNS and CDR2 SASEGT. The chain's CDR3 is CASRGKGQGYSPLHF. The DNA of the CDR3 is TGTGCCAGCAGGGGGAAGGGACAGGGTTATTCACCCCTCCACTTT.

This clonotype came up a few times. The chain is built from TRBV15 and TRBJ1-5, with D possibly TRBD1 on 6 matching bases. This CDR3 is built from 12 residues. Per germline, CDR1 LNHNV and CDR2 YYDKDF (reference sequence). Trimming removed 8 bases at V and 2 bases at J, with 7 bases between. In nucleotides, the CDR3 is TGTGCCACCGCAGGGGGCAATCAGCCCCAGCATTTT. It specifies CATAGGNQPQHF.

This clonotype has just a few counts. This chain links TRBV5-6 with TRBJ2-1; 11 bases are shared with TRBD2. The germline V gene has CDR1 SGHDT and CDR2 YYEEEE. The CDR3 loop spans 17 amino acids. Trimming at V came to 4 bases and at J to 4 bases, leaving 10 bases not matched to a gene. The CDR3 region has the DNA TGTGCCAGCAGCCCACCCTCCGGGACTAGCGGATACAATGAGCAGTTCTTC. This gives the protein CASSPPSGTSGYNEQFF.

This clonotype has only a few counts. The chain links TRBV10-1 to TRBJ2-2; possibly TRBD1 or TRBD2 for D (5 bases each). The CDR3 runs to 13 residues. Trimming removed 8 bases at V and 4 bases at J, with 11 bases between. Germline CDR1 reads WNHNN; CDR2 reads SYGVQD (reference sequence). CDR3 sequence reads: CASAPGGTGELFF. As DNA, the CDR3 is TGCGCCAGCGCACCTGGGGGCACCGGGGAGCTGTTTTTT.

The rearrangement links TRBV10-2 to TRBJ2-3, with TRBD2 matching 8 bases. The CDR3 extends over 16 amino acids. Trimming took 2 bases from V and 0 from J; bases not matched to a gene: 4. Looked up from germline, CDR1 is WSHSY and CDR2 is SAAADI. The CDR3 reads CASSEPSGGSTDTQYF. For the CDR3, the DNA is TGCGCCAGCAGTGAGCCCAGCGGGGGAAGCACAGATACGCAGTATTTT.

The CDR3 DNA is TGTGCCAGCAGCCTACCGGGACCCAGGATCACAGATACGCAGTATTTT. Protein sequence: CASSLPGPRITDTQYF. The genes are TRBV7-9 and TRBJ2-3; D is perhaps TRBD1 or TRBD2 (5 bases each). In germline, CDR1 is SEHNR, CDR2 FQNEAQ (reference sequence). The CDR3 has 16 amino acids. Trimming cost V 5 bases and J 2 bases, with 17 bases left between them.

This clonotype was recorded once. V is TRBV30 and J is TRBJ2-2; possibly TRBD1 or TRBD2 for D (5 bases each). Germline V gene sequence: CDR1 GTSNPN, CDR2 SVGIG (reference sequence). V lost 0 bases, J lost 4 bases, and 15 bases lay in between. The CDR3 is made up of 16 amino acids. The chain's CDR3 is CAWSVESGTSTGELFF. For the CDR3, the DNA is TGTGCCTGGAGTGTAGAATCAGGGACGAGCACCGGGGAGCTGTTTTTT.

This clonotype has more than one count but fewer than ten. CDR3 coding DNA: TGTGCCAGCAGTTACACCCAGCGGGACGGCGAAGAGACCCAGTACTTC. Its translation: CASSYTQRDGEETQYF. V gene TRBV6-6 combines with J gene TRBJ2-5; TRBD2 aligns across 7 bases. The CDR3 is 16 amino acids. J gave up 3 bases and V 2 bases, and 9 bases lay outside the gene matches. CDR1 and CDR2 from the germline V gene are MNHNY and SVGAGI (reference sequence).

J is TRBJ2-1 and V is TRBV24-1; D perhaps matches TRBD1 (5 bases). Per the germline V gene, CDR1 is KGHDR and CDR2 is SFDVKD. The V end was cut by 3 bases, the J end by 4 bases, with 9 bases between. This CDR3 has 14 amino acids. Here the CDR3 reads CATSDTGKYNEQFF. CDR3 nucleotides: TGTGCCACCAGTGATACAGGAAAATACAATGAGCAGTTCTTC.

This chain links TRBV6-2 or TRBV6-3 with TRBJ2-7, with D perhaps TRBD2 (5 bases). Germline V gives CDR1 MNHEY, CDR2 SVGEGT. This CDR3 contains 12 residues. The V gene lost 4 bases and the J gene lost 5 bases, with 9 bases spanning the gap. CDR3 loop: CASSFDGNEQYV. CDR3 bases: TGTGCCAGCAGTTTCGACGGGAACGAGCAGTACGTC.

The V call is TRBV6-9, the J call TRBJ2-7; 7 bases line up with TRBD2. CDR3 length: 16 amino acids. Germline CDR1 reads MNHGY; CDR2 reads SVAAGI. J lost 2 bases, V lost 0 bases, and 7 bases had no gene match. CDR3 region: CASSYSRDYLTYEQYV. CDR3 bases: TGTGCCAGCAGTTATTCGCGGGACTATCTCACCTACGAGCAGTACGTC.

J is TRBJ1-5 and V is TRBV11-2, with D tentatively TRBD1 (5 bases). The CDR3 runs to 13 residues. With 2 bases removed from V and 7 bases from J, the gap between germline ends came to 9 bases. CDR1 is SGHAT, CDR2 FQNNGV, per germline. The CDR3 nucleotides are TGTGCCAGCAGCTTACAGGGAACGCAGCCCCAGCATTTT. Its translation: CASSLQGTQPQHF.

V is TRBV24-1 and J is TRBJ2-6; no reliable D call. Trimming took off 3 bases at V and 11 bases at J, with 4 bases between the two ends. CDR3 size: 11 residues. Germline V gives CDR1 KGHDR, CDR2 SFDVKD. The CDR3 DNA reads as TGTGCCACCAGTGATGGGGACGTCCTGACTTTC. Protein sequence: CATSDGDVLTF.

J is TRBJ2-5 and V is TRBV4-1; perhaps TRBD2 as D (6 bases). The CDR3 totals 15 residues. Trimming pared 3 bases from V and 4 bases from J, leaving 15 bases between. Germline V CDR1 and CDR2: MGHRA, YSYEKL. CDR3 in DNA: TGCGCCAGCAGCCAGGTGGGACTGTCGGGAGAGACCCAGTACTTC. This encodes CASSQVGLSGETQYF.

The table lists this clonotype with many counts. The J gene is TRBJ1-1, the V gene TRBV9; D gene ambiguous. The germline CDR1 and CDR2 sequences are SGDLS and YYNGEE. V lost 0 bases and J lost 5, with 11 bases in between. This CDR3 has 14 residues. The DNA of the CDR3 is TGTGCCAGCAGCGTAGGCCCCAGAGAGACTGAAGCTTTCTTT. This translates into CASSVGPRETEAFF. Full variable domain (missing parts from reference TRBV9 and TRBJ1-1): DSGVTQTPKHLITATGQRVTLRCSPRSGDLSVYWYQQSLDQGLQFLIQYYNGEERAKGNILERFSAQQFPDLHSELNLSSLELGDSALYFCASSVGPRETEAFFGQGTRLTVV.

V and J are TRBV5-1 and TRBJ2-3; the D is unclear. The CDR3 runs to 15 residues. Trimming took off 5 bases at V and 4 bases at J, with 17 bases between the two ends. The germline V gene has CDR1 SGHRS and CDR2 YFSETQ. CDR3: CASRLGWGSPDTQYF. The CDR3 DNA sequence: TGCGCCAGCAGGCTGGGGTGGGGTTCCCCAGATACGCAGTATTTT.

The chain uses TRBV7-8 and TRBJ1-5; no clear D gene. The V and J ends lost 3 bases and 0 bases respectively, with 9 bases between them. The CDR3 consists of 15 residues. Germline V gene data show CDR1 as SGHVS and CDR2 as FQNEAQ. CDR3 nucleotides: TGTGCCAGCAGCTTGCAGCAGAATAGCAATCAGCCCCAGCATTTT. It translates to CASSLQQNSNQPQHF. The full variable domain, in which reference TRBV7-8 and TRBJ1-5 provide the parts outside the CDR3, is GAGVSQSPRYKVAKRGQDVALRCDPISGHVSLFWYQQALGQGPEFLTYFQNEAQLDKSGLPSDRFFAERPEGSVSTLKIQRTQQEDSAVYLCASSLQQNSNQPQHFGDGTRLSIL.

This clonotype appeared a few times. The rearrangement joins TRBV15 to TRBJ2-2; unclear D gene. Trimming shortened V by 2 bases and J by 2 bases, and 15 bases separated the two germline ends. Per germline, CDR1 LNHNV and CDR2 YYDKDF (reference sequence). This CDR3 has 17 amino acids. The CDR3 loop is CATSRPTVASNTGELFF. For the CDR3, the DNA is TGTGCCACCAGCAGACCAACGGTGGCCAGCAACACCGGGGAGCTGTTTTTT.

This clonotype was counted only a few times. This chain links TRBV20-1 with TRBJ2-3; maybe TRBD1 (6 bases). The length of the CDR3 is 15 residues. Germline V lookup: CDR1 DFQATT, CDR2 SNEGSKA (reference sequence). V lost 3 bases, J lost 5 bases, and 18 bases lay in between. The CDR3 loop is CSARGDRRAGDTQYF. The CDR3 coding sequence is TGCAGTGCTAGGGGTGACAGGCGTGCTGGAGATACGCAGTATTTT.